Listed here are 3 T cell receptor beta chains from one sample, sequenced in a study of OX40 agonist ivuxolimab in advanced cancers. Sequencing was performed with immunoSEQ multiplex PCR; in TCRdb, only in-frame clones are kept and a portion is missing. This sample has more than 15,000 clones, with less than 90% found just once. The sequences come from CD4+ or CD8+ T cells sorted from blood, collected in a trial of the OX40 agonist ivuxolimab. Receptors were obtained from an adult with an advanced solid tumor such as melanoma, head and neck, liver or kidney cancer.

The chain has TRBV6-8 and TRBJ2-4; tentative D call: TRBD2 (5 bases). Trimming stripped 0 bases from V and 7 bases from J, with 10 bases between. This CDR3 contains 14 residues. CDR1 is MNHGY, CDR2 SAAAGT, per germline. CDR3: CASSYSPGSNIQYF. The CDR3 nucleotides read TGTGCCAGCAGTTACTCGCCGGGGTCGAACATTCAGTACTTC.

The rearrangement joins TRBV5-4 to TRBJ2-7, with a weak D call TRBD2 (6 bases). Per the germline V gene, CDR1 is SGHNT and CDR2 is YYREEE (reference sequence). The CDR3 runs 15 residues. V was clipped by 1 base and J by 4 bases, with 15 bases between them. The CDR3 DNA sequence: TGTGCCAGCAGCTTGAGTGGGGGGAATGAGTACGAGCAGTACTTC. Its protein product is CASSLSGGNEYEQYF.

J is TRBJ1-2 and V is TRBV27, with D tentatively TRBD1 (5 bases). The V end lost 6 bases, the J end lost 9 bases, and 20 bases lay between the germline ends. From germline, CDR1 is MNHEY and CDR2 SMNVEV (reference sequence). The length of the CDR3 is 14 residues. DNA of the CDR3: TGTGCCAGCAGGGAACTCGGGACGAAGGATAGCTACACCTTC. Its protein product is CASRELGTKDSYTF.